Included here is one T cell receptor (beta chain) sequence, with context. Its antigen is undetermined. This sample was included in a study of CXCR3-negative and CXCR3-positive naive CD8 T cells. Study-level findings and limits: Higher TRB CDR3 hydrophobicity marked CXCR3-positive naive cells relative to CXCR3-negative naive cells. The study found that naive CXCR3-negative and CXCR3-positive cells shared TRBV-TRBJ usage, while memory cells differed. Much lower diversity was found in memory CD8+ cells, while both naive subsets had comparably high diversity.

Libraries of TRB cDNA were made by 5' RACE and carried UMIs. From the 5' RACE reads, TCRdb lists one entry per CDR3 protein and no DNA. The sample yields some 130,000 distinct CDR3 sequences, of which the top ten take up about 0.62%. This receptor was taken from a human donor in good health. Some clones in this sample may be carry-over from other donors' samples. The source material was naive CXCR3+ CD8+ T cells from blood. The subset was: CD45RO-CCR7+CD27+CD95- naive CD8+ T cells expressing CXCR3 (TNR3+).

The CDR3 reads CASGVWTAGTYEQYF. This sequence joins TRBV5-1 and TRBJ2-7; TCRdb's D gene call, TRBD1, goes unchecked for lack of DNA. Germline V gene lookup returns CDR1 SGHRS and CDR2 YFSETQ. The CDR3 runs 15 residues.